The next 29 T cell receptor beta chains were all read from a single sample in a study of blood T cell repertoires in COVID-19. Using immunoSEQ multiplex PCR, the repertoire was profiled, and TCRdb retains in-frame clones only, with some absent. This sample has roughly 210,000 clones, with around 80% found just once. Source material: peripheral blood. Source of these receptors: a woman of 80 years or more with COVID-19, enrolled during active disease.

In this sample, this clone turned up a few times. This chain connects TRBV15 to TRBJ2-7; D might be TRBD1 (5 bases). The germline gives CDR1 LNHNV, CDR2 YYDKDF (reference sequence). This CDR3 is built from 16 residues. V lost 1 base and J 2 bases, leaving 15 bases between the germline ends. DNA of the CDR3: TGTGCCACCAGCAGAGGGGGTCGACAGTCCCCCTACGAGCAGTACTTC. Protein sequence: CATSRGGRQSPYEQYF.

The CDR3 sequence: CASTDENRERWFYEQYV. CDR3 DNA sequence: TGTGCCAGCACCGACGAGAATAGGGAGAGATGGTTCTACGAGCAGTACGTC. The V and J genes are TRBV21-1 and TRBJ2-7; the table names TRBD2, a call not compared with the DNA. TRBV21-1 counts as a pseudogene. The CDR3 is 17 amino acids.

The chain joins TRBV3-1 (or the pseudogene TRBV3-2) to TRBJ1-1; D not resolved. The V gene's germline CDR1 is LGHDT and CDR2 YNNKEL (reference sequence). The CDR3 contains 13 residues. V dropped 3 bases and J dropped 5 bases, with 10 bases sitting between them. The CDR3 bases are TGTGCCAGCAGCCATGAGGGTGGTACTGAAGCTTTCTTT. This translates into CASSHEGGTEAFF.

V is TRBV4-2 and J is TRBJ2-5; 8 nucleotides line up with TRBD2. This CDR3 comprises 17 residues. Germline values: CDR1 LGHNA, CDR2 YNFKEQ. The J segment lost 5 bases and the V segment lost 0 bases, leaving 11 bases of the junction unmatched. The CDR3, as DNA: TGTGCCAGCAGCCAAGATCTTGCCAGCGGGGGAGGGGAGACCCAGTACTTC. Its translation: CASSQDLASGGGETQYF.

The gene calls are TRBV3-1 (or the pseudogene TRBV3-2) and TRBJ1-2; tentative D call: TRBD1 (6 bases). Germline values: CDR1 LGHDT, CDR2 YNNKEL (reference sequence). The CDR3 is made up of 13 amino acids. V gave up 5 bases and J gave up 0 bases, with 7 bases separating them. The DNA for the CDR3 is TGTGCCAGCAGCGGACAGACTAACTATGGCTACACCTTC. Its translation is CASSGQTNYGYTF.

CDR3 sequence reads: CASSYSTGQGTGSFYEQYF. The CDR3 DNA reads as TGTGCCAGCAGTTACTCGACGGGACAGGGGACAGGATCCTTCTACGAGCAGTACTTC. The V call is TRBV6-2 or TRBV6-3, the J call TRBJ2-7; TRBD1 agrees at 10 bases. Trimming took 0 bases from V and 3 from J; bases not matched to a gene: 14. Looked up from germline, CDR1 is MNHEY and CDR2 is SVGEGT. The CDR3 has 19 amino acids.

The chain is built from TRBV28 and TRBJ1-6, with TRBD1 matching 10 bases. This CDR3 spans 14 amino acids. With 8 bases clipped from V and 9 bases from J, the junction kept 7 bases outside the gene matches. The germline gives CDR1 MDHEN, CDR2 SYDVKM. The CDR3 sequence: CASAPGQGFSPLHF. Written as DNA, the CDR3 is TGTGCCAGCGCACCGGGACAGGGGTTTTCACCCCTCCACTTT.

The rearrangement uses TRBV4-1 and TRBJ1-2, with D perhaps TRBD1 (5 bases). The CDR3 is 14 residues long. The ends were cut back, 0 bases at V and 8 bases at J, with 13 bases in the middle. Germline V lookup: CDR1 MGHRA, CDR2 YSYEKL. CDR3 bases: TGCGCCAGCAGCCAAGATCGGGGGTGGCAGGGCTACACCTTC. The encoded protein is CASSQDRGWQGYTF.

V gene TRBV5-1 combines with J gene TRBJ2-2; weak D call: TRBD2 (5 bases). Trimming removed 2 bases from V and 2 bases from J, with 10 bases in between. There are 15 residues in the CDR3. Per the germline V gene, CDR1 is SGHRS and CDR2 is YFSETQ. The CDR3 nucleotides are TGCGCCAGCAGCTTCACGGGGTTCAACACCGGGGAGCTGTTTTTT. This translates into CASSFTGFNTGELFF.

The chain carries TRBV27 and TRBJ1-1, with D possibly matching TRBD1 (6 bases). The V gene lost 6 bases and the J gene lost 0 bases, with 14 bases spanning the gap. The V gene's germline CDR1 is MNHEY and CDR2 SMNVEV (reference sequence). The CDR3 length is 15 residues. CDR3 DNA sequence: TGTGCCAGCAGCAGGGGATCCGGGGTGAACACTGAAGCTTTCTTT. Its translation is CASSRGSGVNTEAFF.

The chain carries TRBV7-2 and TRBJ2-7, with no clear D. Trimming removed 5 bases from V and 1 base from J, with 12 bases in between. CDR3 length: 14 residues. From germline, CDR1 is SGHTA and CDR2 FQGNSA. CDR3 protein: CASSTTAGSYEQYF. In nucleotides, the CDR3 is TGTGCCAGCAGCACAACTGCAGGTTCCTACGAGCAGTACTTC. Variable domain in full (rest from reference TRBV7-2 and TRBJ2-7): GAGVSQSPSNKVTEKGKDVELRCDPISGHTALYWYRQSLGQGLEFLIYFQGNSAPDKSGLPSDRFSAERTGGSVSTLTIQRTQQEDSAVYLCASSTTAGSYEQYFGPGTRLTVT.

The gene calls are TRBV2 and TRBJ1-1, with 8 bases fitting TRBD1. Germline V CDR1 and CDR2: SNHLY, FYNNEI. The CDR3 extends over 15 amino acids. Trimming cost V 4 bases and J 2 bases; bases outside gene matches: 6. CDR3 DNA sequence: TGTGCCAGCAGTGCTCAGGGGGCCTTTAACACTGAAGCTTTCTTT. This encodes CASSAQGAFNTEAFF.

This rearrangement joins TRBV9 to TRBJ1-2, with a tentative D call TRBD1 (5 bases). The germline V and J ends were trimmed by 0 bases and 9 bases, with 21 bases remaining between them. This CDR3 is 16 amino acids long. The germline V gene encodes CDR1 SGDLS and CDR2 YYNGEE. The DNA for the CDR3 is TGTGCCAGCAGCGTAGGGGATTTGGGAGGGGTCCTAAGCTACACCTTC. Protein product: CASSVGDLGGVLSYTF.

The genes are TRBV27 and TRBJ1-4; D remains unclear. CDR1 and CDR2 (germline): MNHEY, SMNVEV (reference sequence). The CDR3 runs to 15 residues. Trimming cost V 3 bases and J 5 bases, with 13 bases left between them. This CDR3 is CASSFKGLANEKLFF. DNA of the CDR3: TGTGCCAGCAGTTTCAAAGGACTCGCCAATGAAAAACTGTTTTTT. The whole variable domain, remainder taken from reference TRBV27 and TRBJ1-4, is EAQVTQNPRYLITVTGKKLTVTCSQNMNHEYMSWYRQDPGLGLRQIYYSMNVEVTDKGDVPEGYKVSRKEKRNFPLILESPSPNQTSLYFCASSFKGLANEKLFFGSGTQLSVL.

The chain combines TRBV5-1 with TRBJ1-1, with 7 bases matching TRBD1. CDR1 is SGHRS, CDR2 YFSETQ, per germline. This CDR3 spans 14 amino acids. V was clipped by 7 bases and J by 2 bases; unmatched bases: 8. Here the CDR3 reads CASSGGEANTEAFF. In DNA, the CDR3 is TGCGCCAGCTCAGGGGGTGAGGCCAACACTGAAGCTTTCTTT.

V is TRBV6-5 and J is TRBJ1-1; D is possibly TRBD1 (6 bases). Per the germline V gene, CDR1 is MNHEY and CDR2 is SVGAGI. The V gene lost 0 bases and the J gene lost 6 bases, with 14 bases spanning the gap. CDR3 length: 15 amino acids. The CDR3 nucleotides are TGTGCCAGCAGTTACTCACAGGGTCAGATTGCTGAAGCTTTCTTT. Translating gives CASSYSQGQIAEAFF.

The chain uses TRBV6-2 or TRBV6-3 and TRBJ1-1; TRBD1 matches at 7 bases. The CDR3 loop spans 15 amino acids. The germline V gene encodes CDR1 MNHEY and CDR2 SVGEGT. The V and J ends lost 2 bases and 3 bases, in that order; junction bases with no gene match: 6. The CDR3 reads CASSYATGSDTEAFF. Written as DNA, the CDR3 is TGTGCCAGCAGTTACGCGACAGGGTCGGACACTGAAGCTTTCTTT.

The chain employs TRBV6-6 and TRBJ1-5; the match to TRBD1 covers 8 bases. This CDR3 contains 15 residues. With 6 bases clipped from V and 4 bases from J, the junction kept 8 bases outside the gene matches. Germline CDR1 is MNHNY and CDR2 is SVGAGI (reference sequence). Here the CDR3 reads CASRNGQGGNQPQHF. The CDR3 DNA reads TGTGCCAGCAGAAATGGACAGGGTGGGAATCAGCCCCAGCATTTT.

V gene TRBV18 combines with J gene TRBJ2-7, with D maybe TRBD1 (7 bases). Germline V gives CDR1 KGHSH, CDR2 LQKENI. With 1 base removed from V and 6 bases from J, the gap between germline ends came to 13 bases. The CDR3 is made up of 14 amino acids. CDR3 nucleotide sequence: TGTGCCAGCTCACCACTCCCAGGGGGAGGCGAGCAGTACGTC. Its translation is CASSPLPGGGEQYV.

This clone was recorded a few times. V usage is TRBV12-3 or TRBV12-4 and J usage is TRBJ1-1; D is unresolved. V was cut by 8 bases and J by 4 bases, with 8 bases left in between. The CDR3 covers 11 residues. CDR3 protein: CASGGPTEAFF. The CDR3 nucleotides are TGTGCCAGCGGCGGGCCCACTGAAGCTTTCTTT.

The CDR3, as DNA: TGCGCCAGCAGCCAAGATGGACAGGAATTCTCTGGAAACACCATATATTTT. Translated, it gives CASSQDGQEFSGNTIYF. The chain is built from TRBV4-1 and TRBJ1-3; 7 bases map to TRBD1. The CDR3 extends over 17 amino acids. The V segment lost 0 bases and the J segment 0 bases; nucleotides outside the gene matches: 5. Germline loops: CDR1 MGHRA, CDR2 YSYEKL.

V gene TRBV9 combines with J gene TRBJ2-3; tentative D call: TRBD2 (5 bases). Germline V CDR1 and CDR2: SGDLS, YYNGEE. This CDR3 contains 16 residues. Trimming pared 5 bases from V and 8 bases from J, leaving 24 bases between. The CDR3 sequence: CASSSYPRASEGTQYF. The DNA of the CDR3 is TGTGCCAGCAGTAGCTACCCACGGGCATCCGAGGGTACGCAGTATTTT.

The chain has TRBV3-1 (or the pseudogene TRBV3-2) and TRBJ2-5; tentative D call: TRBD2 (6 bases). Germline lookup yields CDR1 LGHDT and CDR2 YNNKEL (reference sequence). The germline V and J ends were trimmed by 2 bases and 6 bases, with 13 bases remaining between them. The CDR3 has 14 residues. The CDR3 DNA reads TGTGCCAGCAGCCAAAGAGCGGGTGCGAAGACCCAGTACTTC. This translates into CASSQRAGAKTQYF.

This chain uses TRBV7-9 with TRBJ2-2; no clear D. V lost 1 base and J lost 7, with 4 bases in between. Per germline, CDR1 SEHNR and CDR2 FQNEAQ (reference sequence). The CDR3 extends over 12 amino acids. CDR3: CASSLVVGELFF. CDR3 nucleotide sequence: TGTGCCAGCAGCTTAGTAGTCGGGGAGCTGTTTTTT.

The chain is built from TRBV20-1 and TRBJ1-2; D not certain. This CDR3 has 11 amino acids. Trimming removed 3 bases from V and 3 bases from J, with 5 bases in between. Germline CDR1 reads DFQATT; CDR2 reads SNEGSKA (reference sequence). CDR3 sequence reads: CSASSDYGYTF. For the CDR3, the DNA is TGCAGTGCTAGTTCGGACTATGGCTACACCTTC.

V gene TRBV5-1 combines with J gene TRBJ2-1; TRBD2 might be the D (5 bases). This CDR3 spans 14 amino acids. CDR1 is SGHRS, CDR2 YFSETQ, per germline. Trimming stripped 1 base from V and 8 bases from J, with 13 bases between. The CDR3 loop is CASSLRAVGDEQFF. Here the CDR3 DNA reads TGCGCCAGCAGCTTGCGGGCAGTCGGGGATGAGCAGTTCTTC. The whole variable domain, remainder taken from reference TRBV5-1 and TRBJ2-1, is KAGVTQTPRYLIKTRGQQVTLSCSPISGHRSVSWYQQTPGQGLQFLFEYFSETQRNKGNFPGRFSGRQFSNSRSEMNVSTLELGDSALYLCASSLRAVGDEQFFGPGTRLTVL.

Worth noting for this clone: Other DNA sequences within the sample encode an identical CDR3. The V and J genes are TRBV5-4 and TRBJ1-1; D is unclear. The V gene's germline CDR1 is SGHNT and CDR2 YYREEE (reference sequence). Trimming took 4 bases from V and 0 from J, leaving 7 bases between them. CDR3 length: 13 amino acids. This CDR3 reads CASSPQLNTEAFF. The DNA for the CDR3 is TGTGCCAGCAGCCCACAACTGAACACTGAAGCTTTCTTT.

The V gene is TRBV28, the J gene TRBJ1-5; perhaps TRBD1 as D (6 bases). Trimming left V 9 bases short and J 1 base short, with 25 bases between. The CDR3 totals 18 residues. Per the germline V gene, CDR1 is MDHEN and CDR2 is SYDVKM. The CDR3 loop reads CASCGGGLGRVSNQPQHF. Written as DNA, the CDR3 is TGTGCCAGTTGTGGAGGGGGTCTAGGGAGGGTCAGCAATCAGCCCCAGCATTTT.

The rearrangement links TRBV19 to TRBJ2-7, with 9 bases fitting TRBD1. The CDR3 totals 14 residues. CDR1 is LNHDA and CDR2 is SQIVND in the germline V gene (reference sequence). After removal of 10 bases from V and 4 bases from J, the junction contained 11 bases not matched to a gene. The CDR3 DNA is TGTGCCACCGCCTCTGGGACAGGGTTGTACGAGCAGTACTTC. Translated: CATASGTGLYEQYF.